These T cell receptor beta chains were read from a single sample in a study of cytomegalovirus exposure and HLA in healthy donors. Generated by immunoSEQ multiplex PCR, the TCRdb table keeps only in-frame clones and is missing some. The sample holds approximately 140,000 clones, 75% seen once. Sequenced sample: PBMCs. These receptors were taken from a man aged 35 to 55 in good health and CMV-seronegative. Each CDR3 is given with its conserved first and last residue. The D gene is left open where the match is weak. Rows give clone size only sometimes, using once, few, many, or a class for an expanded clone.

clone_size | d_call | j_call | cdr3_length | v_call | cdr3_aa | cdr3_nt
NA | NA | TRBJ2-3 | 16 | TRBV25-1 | CASSERSSVGTDTQYF | TGTGCCAGCAGTGAAAGGAGTTCCGTGGGCACAGATACGCAGTATTTT
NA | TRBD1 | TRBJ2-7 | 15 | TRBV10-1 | CASSQPGQGAGEQYF | TGCGCCAGCTCACAACCGGGACAGGGGGCTGGAGAGCAGTACTTC
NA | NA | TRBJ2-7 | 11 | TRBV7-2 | CASSLQYEQYF | TGTGCCAGCAGCTTACAGTACGAGCAGTACTTC
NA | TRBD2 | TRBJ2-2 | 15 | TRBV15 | CATSPPGGERGELFF | TGTGCCACCAGCCCCCCCGGGGGGGAGCGGGGGGAGCTGTTTTTT
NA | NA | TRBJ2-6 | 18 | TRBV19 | CASSIIPLGKAGANVLTF | TGTGCCAGTAGTATTATACCCCTCGGGAAGGCTGGGGCCAACGTCCTGACTTTC
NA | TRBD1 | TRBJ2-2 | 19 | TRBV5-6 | CASSLGHRGLFANTGELFF | TGTGCCAGCAGCTTGGGGCACAGGGGGCTGTTCGCGAACACCGGGGAGCTGTTTTTT
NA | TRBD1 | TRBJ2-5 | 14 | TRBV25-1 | CASSKPGQQETQYF | TGTGCCAGCAGTAAGCCGGGACAGCAAGAGACCCAGTACTTC
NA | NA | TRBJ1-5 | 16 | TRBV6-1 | CASSVVRQSWARAQHF | TGTGCCAGCAGTGTAGTCCGACAGAGCTGGGCCAGAGCCCAGCATTTT
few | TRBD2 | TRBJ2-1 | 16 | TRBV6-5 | CASSFSGGLPFNEQFF | TGTGCCAGCAGTTTCTCGGGAGGGCTCCCGTTCAATGAGCAGTTCTTC
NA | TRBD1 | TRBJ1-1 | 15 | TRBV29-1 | CSGRGGRGQEAEAFF | TGCAGCGGGAGGGGCGGCAGGGGGCAGGAGGCTGAAGCTTTCTTT
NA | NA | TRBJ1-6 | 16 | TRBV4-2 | CASSQDAGSDNSPLHF | TGTGCCAGCAGCCAAGATGCGGGCTCGGATAATTCACCCCTCCACTTT
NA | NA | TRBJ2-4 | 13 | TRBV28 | CASKLRLINIQYF | TGTGCCAGCAAACTGAGGCTGATTAACATTCAGTACTTC
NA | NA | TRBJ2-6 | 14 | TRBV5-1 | CASSRVPGANVLTF | TGCGCCAGCAGCCGCGTCCCTGGGGCCAACGTCCTGACTTTC
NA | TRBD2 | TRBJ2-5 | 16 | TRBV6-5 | CASSYLLAGGQETQYF | TGTGCCAGCAGTTACCTGCTAGCGGGGGGCCAAGAGACCCAGTACTTC
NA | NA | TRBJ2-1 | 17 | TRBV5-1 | CASSLAVGARNYNEQFF | TGCGCCAGCAGCTTGGCCGTTGGGGCGAGAAACTACAATGAGCAGTTCTTC
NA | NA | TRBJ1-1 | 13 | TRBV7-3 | CASSLFQNTEAFF | TGTGCCAGCAGCTTATTTCAGAACACTGAAGCTTTCTTT
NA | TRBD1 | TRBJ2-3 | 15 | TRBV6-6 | CASSLQGAERDTQYF | TGTGCCAGCAGTCTACAGGGGGCTGAGCGAGATACGCAGTATTTT
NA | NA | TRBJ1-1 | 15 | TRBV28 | CASSFCSRGGDEAFF | TGTGCCAGCAGTTTCTGTAGTCGGGGGGGGGATGAAGCTTTCTTT
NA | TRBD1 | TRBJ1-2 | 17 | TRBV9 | CASSVGTGGMDSGGYTF | TGTGCCAGCAGCGTAGGGACAGGGGGCATGGATAGTGGAGGCTACACCTTC
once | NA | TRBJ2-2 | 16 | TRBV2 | CASSPDRPTNTGELFF | TGTGCCAGCAGCCCGGACAGACCCACGAACACCGGGGAGCTGTTTTTT
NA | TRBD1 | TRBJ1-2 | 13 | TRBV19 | CASSSRGRYGYTF | TGTGCCAGTAGTAGCAGGGGGCGGTATGGCTACACCTTC
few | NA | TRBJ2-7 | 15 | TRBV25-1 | CASSDSQLIVYEQYF | TGTGCCAGCAGTGATTCCCAGTTAATCGTTTACGAGCAGTACTTC
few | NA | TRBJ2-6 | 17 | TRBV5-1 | CASSQITESSGANVLTF | TGCGCCAGCAGCCAAATAACAGAGAGCTCTGGGGCCAACGTCCTGACTTTC
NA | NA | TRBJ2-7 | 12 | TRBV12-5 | CASADYQAEQYF | TGTGCTAGTGCCGATTATCAAGCCGAGCAGTACTTC
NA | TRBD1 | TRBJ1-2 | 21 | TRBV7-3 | CASSLTKIVAGGRLGNYGYTF | TGTGCCAGCAGCTTAACGAAGATCGTTGCAGGGGGCCGCCTCGGGAACTATGGCTACACCTTC
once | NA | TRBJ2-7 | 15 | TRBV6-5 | CASSLYRDTLYEQYF | TGTGCCAGCAGTTTATACCGGGACACCTTATACGAGCAGTACTTC
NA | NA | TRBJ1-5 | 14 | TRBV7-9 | CASSRGDSNQPQHF | TGTGCCAGCAGCCGGGGGGATAGCAATCAGCCCCAGCATTTT
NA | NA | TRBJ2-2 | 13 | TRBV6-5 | CASSLDSTGELFF | TGTGCCAGCAGTTTGGACAGCACCGGGGAGCTGTTTTTT
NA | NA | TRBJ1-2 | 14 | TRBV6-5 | CASSYQESIYGYTF | TGTGCCAGCAGTTACCAGGAATCGATCTATGGCTACACCTTC
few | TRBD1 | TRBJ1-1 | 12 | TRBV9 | CASSSFDREAFF | TGTGCCAGCAGCTCCTTTGACAGGGAGGCTTTCTTT
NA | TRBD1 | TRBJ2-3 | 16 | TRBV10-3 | CAISEGDRGSTDTQYF | TGTGCCATCAGTGAAGGGGACAGAGGGAGCACAGATACGCAGTATTTT
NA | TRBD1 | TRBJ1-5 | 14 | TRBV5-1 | CASSSGTVGQPQHF | TGCGCCAGCAGCTCCGGGACAGTAGGTCAGCCCCAGCATTTT
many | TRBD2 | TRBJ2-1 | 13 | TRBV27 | CASSSGAYNEQFF | TGTGCCAGCAGTAGCGGGGCCTACAATGAGCAGTTCTTC
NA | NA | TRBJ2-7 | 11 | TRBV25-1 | CASSSFYEQYF | TGTGCCAGCAGTTCGTTCTACGAGCAGTACTTC
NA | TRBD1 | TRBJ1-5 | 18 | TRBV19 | CASSIDVFTGVANQPQHF | TGTGCCAGTAGTATAGATGTTTTTACAGGGGTGGCCAATCAGCCCCAGCATTTT
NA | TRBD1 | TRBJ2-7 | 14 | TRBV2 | CASSVGTGGIGQYF | TGTGCCAGCAGCGTGGGGACAGGGGGTATAGGGCAGTACTTC
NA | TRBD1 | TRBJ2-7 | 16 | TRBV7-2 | CASSVQSGQLSYEQYF | TGTGCCAGCAGCGTACAGTCGGGACAGCTCTCCTACGAGCAGTACTTC
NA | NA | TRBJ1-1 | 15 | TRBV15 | CATSRGFSRDTEAFF | TGTGCCACCAGCAGAGGTTTTTCGCGGGACACTGAAGCTTTCTTT
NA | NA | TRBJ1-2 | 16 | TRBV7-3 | CASSLNPGRGGYGYTF | TGTGCCAGCAGCTTAAACCCAGGGCGCGGTGGCTATGGCTACACCTTC
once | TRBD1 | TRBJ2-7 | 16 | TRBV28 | CASSLGTGELSYEQYF | TGTGCCAGCAGTTTAGGGACAGGGGAACTCTCCTACGAGCAGTACTTC
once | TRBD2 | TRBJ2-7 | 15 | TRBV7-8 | CASSLLGGNLYEQYF | TGTGCCAGCAGCTTATTGGGGGGGAATCTCTACGAGCAGTACTTC
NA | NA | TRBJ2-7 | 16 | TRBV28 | CASKPPGGPGAYEQYF | TGTGCCAGCAAGCCCCCCGGAGGGCCCGGGGCCTACGAGCAGTACTTC
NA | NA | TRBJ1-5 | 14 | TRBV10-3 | CAISESNRDQPQHF | TGTGCCATCAGTGAGTCGAACAGGGATCAGCCCCAGCATTTT
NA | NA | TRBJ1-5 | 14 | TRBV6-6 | CASSKTGTKQPQHF | TGTGCCAGCAGTAAAACAGGGACCAAACAGCCCCAGCATTTT
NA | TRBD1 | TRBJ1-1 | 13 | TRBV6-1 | CASIEQGIAEAFF | TGTGCCAGCATTGAACAGGGGATCGCTGAAGCTTTCTTT
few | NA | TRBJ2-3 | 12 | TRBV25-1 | CASTSSTDTQYF | TGTGCCAGCACCTCTAGCACAGATACGCAGTATTTT
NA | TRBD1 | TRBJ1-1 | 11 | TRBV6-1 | CASREGQPAFF | TGTGCCAGCAGGGAGGGACAGCCGGCTTTCTTT
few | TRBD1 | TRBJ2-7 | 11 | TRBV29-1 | CSVGQGAEQYF | TGCAGCGTGGGACAGGGGGCCGAGCAGTACTTC
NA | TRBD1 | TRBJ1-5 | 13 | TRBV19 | CASEDRGNQPQHF | TGTGCCAGTGAAGACAGGGGTAATCAGCCCCAGCATTTT
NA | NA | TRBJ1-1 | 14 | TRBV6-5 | CASSFTAGLTEAFF | TGTGCCAGCAGTTTCACGGCAGGGCTCACTGAAGCTTTCTTT